This T cell receptor (beta chain) derives from a study of T cells in Graves' hyperthyroidism and ophthalmopathy. Study-wide context: Blood was drawn when the patient was first diagnosed and still untreated. Study-wide results and limits: From stable hyperthyroidism, ophthalmopathy was set apart by a 13 V-J model.

RNA transcripts provided the source from which TCR beta CDR3 regions were amplified. Using the HTBI primer set, a first-round RT-PCR was run on the TCR CDR3. TCRdb called the multiplex PCR reads again in MiXCR, with one record for every CDR3 protein. Here the sample spans over 550,000 distinct CDR3 sequences, 16% being singletons. The definition of stable Graves' hyperthyroidism was no ophthalmopathy progression within 18 months. Out of approximately 10 ml of fresh peripheral blood came the PBMCs. With regard to this clonotype: Its antigen is not known.

Trimming left V 5 bases short and J 2 bases short, with 12 bases between. CDR1 MNHNS and CDR2 SASEGT come from the germline V gene. This CDR3 has 15 residues. The sequencing input was blood. The source of this sequence is a young woman with Graves' hyperthyroidism. The chain employs TRBV6-1 and TRBJ2-2; a possible D gene is TRBD1 (5 bases). The CDR3 DNA reads TGTGCCAGCAGTACCCAGGGTGGAAACACCGGGGAGCTGTTTTTT. It encodes CASSTQGGNTGELFF.